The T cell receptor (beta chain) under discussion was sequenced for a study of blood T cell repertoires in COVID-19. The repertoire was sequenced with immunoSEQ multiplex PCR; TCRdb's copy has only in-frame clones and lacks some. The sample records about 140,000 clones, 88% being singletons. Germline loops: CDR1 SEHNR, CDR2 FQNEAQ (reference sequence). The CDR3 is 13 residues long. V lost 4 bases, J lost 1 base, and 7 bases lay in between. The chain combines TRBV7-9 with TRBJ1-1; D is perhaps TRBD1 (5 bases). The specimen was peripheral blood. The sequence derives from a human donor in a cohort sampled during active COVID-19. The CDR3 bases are TGTGCCAGCAGCTGGACACAGAACACTGAAGCTTTCTTT. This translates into CASSWTQNTEAFF.